The 9 T cell receptor beta chains below all came from one sample that was sequenced in a study of beta chain features in type 1 diabetes. Of the isolated RNA, all was reverse transcribed, and so the sequenced material was expressed TCRB transcripts. Produced via immunoSEQ multiplex PCR; TCRdb's table is partial and in-frame only. There are 600,000 to 650,000 clones in the sample; 15% to 19% occur only once, and about 0.093% lies in the top ten. Sequenced: naive CD4+ T cells from blood. The receptors here all came from a young man in good health.

The chain recombines TRBV11-2 with TRBJ1-6, with TRBD1 matching over 7 bases. The CDR3 loop spans 15 amino acids. Unmatched junction bases numbered 4, after V lost 4 bases and J lost 4 bases. Per the germline V gene, CDR1 is SGHAT and CDR2 is FQNNGV. DNA of the CDR3: TGTGCCAGCAGCTCCAAGGGACAGTATAATTCACCCCTCCACTTT. Translating gives CASSSKGQYNSPLHF.

This clone was found a few times. The V and J genes are TRBV6-5 and TRBJ2-7; D might be TRBD1 (5 bases). The CDR3 consists of 16 residues. V lost 0 bases to trimming and J lost 3 bases, with 15 bases between them. CDR1 is MNHEY and CDR2 is SVGAGI in the germline V gene. CDR3 in DNA: TGTGCCAGCAGTTACTCGTCCGCAGGGAAAAACTACGAGCAGTACTTC. Protein: CASSYSSAGKNYEQYF.

The chain carries TRBV28 and TRBJ1-2, with TRBD1 as a possible D gene (6 bases). V lost 4 bases, J lost 4 bases, and 19 bases lay in between. The CDR3 loop spans 16 amino acids. Germline V gives CDR1 MDHEN, CDR2 SYDVKM. CDR3 loop: CASSSYSPGQIYGYTF. In DNA form, the CDR3 reads TGTGCCAGCAGTTCTTATTCGCCGGGACAAATCTATGGCTACACCTTC.

This sequence joins TRBV7-9 and TRBJ2-2; TRBD1 matches at 7 bases. This CDR3 comprises 15 residues. V was pared by 5 bases and J by 7 bases, with 10 bases of the junction left unmatched. Germline CDR1 is SEHNR and CDR2 is FQNEAQ (reference sequence). The CDR3 protein is CASSDPRQGHGELFF. CDR3 in DNA: TGTGCCAGCAGCGACCCGCGACAGGGCCACGGGGAGCTGTTTTTT.

This clone was observed a handful of times. The V call is TRBV7-3, the J call TRBJ1-4, with D possibly TRBD1 on 5 matching bases. The V gene's germline CDR1 is SGHTA and CDR2 FQGTGA. The CDR3 is made up of 14 amino acids. Between the trimmed V and J ends, which lost 0 bases and 5 bases, there was a span of 7 bases. CDR3 amino acids: CASSLTRENEKLFF. CDR3 nucleotide sequence: TGTGCCAGCAGCTTAACCAGGGAGAATGAAAAACTGTTTTTT.

This clone was counted between two and nine times. This rearrangement joins TRBV25-1 to TRBJ1-2; TRBD1 is a possible D gene (5 bases). This CDR3 contains 15 residues. V dropped 3 bases and J dropped 5 bases, with 16 bases sitting between them. The germline V gene encodes CDR1 MGHDK and CDR2 SYGVNS. This CDR3 is CASSDRRGEVYGYTF. The CDR3 nucleotides read TGTGCCAGCAGTGACCGGAGGGGTGAGGTGTATGGCTACACCTTC.

This clone appeared a few times. This chain uses TRBV5-1 with TRBJ2-2; TRBD1 matches at 7 bases. This CDR3 contains 14 residues. Per germline, CDR1 SGHRS and CDR2 YFSETQ. V shed 5 bases and J 4 bases; nucleotides not matched to a gene: 5. The CDR3 coding sequence is TGCGCCAGCAGGAAACCAGGGGGCACCGGGGAGCTGTTTTTT. The encoded protein is CASRKPGGTGELFF.

The chain recombines TRBV5-4 with TRBJ2-3; D remains unclear. Looked up from germline, CDR1 is SGHNT and CDR2 is YYREEE (reference sequence). V lost 2 bases, J lost 4 bases, and 5 bases lay in between. The CDR3 contains 12 residues. CDR3 region: CASSFKADTQYF. CDR3 bases: TGTGCCAGCAGCTTTAAGGCAGATACGCAGTATTTT.

The CDR3 DNA reads TGTGCCAGCTCACCGAGTCCTGAAGCTTTCTTT. This codes for CASSPSPEAFF. The chain has TRBV18 and TRBJ1-1; no firm D call. Germline V CDR1 and CDR2: KGHSH, LQKENI. V lost 3 bases and J lost 6, with 5 bases in between. The CDR3 consists of 11 residues.